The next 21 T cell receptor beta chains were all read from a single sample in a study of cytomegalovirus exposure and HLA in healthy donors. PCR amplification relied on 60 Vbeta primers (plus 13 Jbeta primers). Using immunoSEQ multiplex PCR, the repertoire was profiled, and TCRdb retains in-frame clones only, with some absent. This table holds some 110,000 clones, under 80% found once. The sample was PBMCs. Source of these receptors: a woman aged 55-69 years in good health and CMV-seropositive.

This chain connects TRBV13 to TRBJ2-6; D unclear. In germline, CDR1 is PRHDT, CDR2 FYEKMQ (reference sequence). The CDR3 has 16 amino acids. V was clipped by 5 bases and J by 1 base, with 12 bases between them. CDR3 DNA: TGTGCCAGCAGCCCGGGTTTGGGTTCTGGGGCCAACGTCCTGACTTTC. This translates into CASSPGLGSGANVLTF.

The chain's CDR3 is CASSAGDQRGEQYF. In DNA, the CDR3 is TGTGCCAGCAGCGCAGGGGACCAACGGGGCGAGCAGTACTTC. The V call is TRBV4-2, the J call TRBJ2-7; D might be TRBD1 (6 bases). V shed 5 bases and J shed 6 bases, with 17 bases lying between them. Germline-derived CDR1 and CDR2 are LGHNA and YNFKEQ. CDR3 length: 14 amino acids.

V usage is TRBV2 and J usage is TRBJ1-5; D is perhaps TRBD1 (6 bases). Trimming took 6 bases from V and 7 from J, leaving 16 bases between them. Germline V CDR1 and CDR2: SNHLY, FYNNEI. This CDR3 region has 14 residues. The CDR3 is CASSLQGSQQPQHF. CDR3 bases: TGTGCCAGCAGCCTACAGGGTTCCCAGCAGCCCCAGCATTTT. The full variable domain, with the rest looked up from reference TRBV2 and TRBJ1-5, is EPEVTQTPSHQVTQMGQEVILRCVPISNHLYFYWYRQILGQKVEFLVSFYNNEISEKSEIFDDQFSVERPDGSNFTLKIRSTKLEDSAMYFCASSLQGSQQPQHFGDGTRLSIL.

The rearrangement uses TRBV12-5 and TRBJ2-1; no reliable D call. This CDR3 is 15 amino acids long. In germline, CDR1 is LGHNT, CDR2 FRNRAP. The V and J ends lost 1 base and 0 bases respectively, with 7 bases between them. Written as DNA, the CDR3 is TGTGCTAGTGGTTTGGGCGGAAGCTCCTACAATGAGCAGTTCTTC. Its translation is CASGLGGSSYNEQFF.

CDR3 in DNA: TGCGCCAGCAGCTCCTCAGGGACAACGGCTAATGAGCAGTTCTTC. Amino acid sequence: CASSSSGTTANEQFF. J is TRBJ2-1 and V is TRBV5-1, with D possibly being TRBD1 (6 bases). The ends were cut back, 3 bases at V and 7 bases at J, with 17 bases in the middle. Germline-derived CDR1 and CDR2 are SGHRS and YFSETQ. The CDR3 is made up of 15 amino acids.

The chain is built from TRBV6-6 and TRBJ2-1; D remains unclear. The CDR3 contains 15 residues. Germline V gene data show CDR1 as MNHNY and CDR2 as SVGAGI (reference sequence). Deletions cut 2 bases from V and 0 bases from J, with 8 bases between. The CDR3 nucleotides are TGTGCCAGCAGTTACGGCGGTTTCTCCTACAATGAGCAGTTCTTC. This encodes CASSYGGFSYNEQFF.

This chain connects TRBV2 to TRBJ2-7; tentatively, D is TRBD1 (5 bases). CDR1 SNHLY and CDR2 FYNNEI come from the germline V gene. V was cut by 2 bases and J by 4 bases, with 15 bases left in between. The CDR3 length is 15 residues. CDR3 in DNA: TGTGCCAGCAGTGAACTCAGGGTGGTGGGGTACGAGCAGTACTTC. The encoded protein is CASSELRVVGYEQYF.

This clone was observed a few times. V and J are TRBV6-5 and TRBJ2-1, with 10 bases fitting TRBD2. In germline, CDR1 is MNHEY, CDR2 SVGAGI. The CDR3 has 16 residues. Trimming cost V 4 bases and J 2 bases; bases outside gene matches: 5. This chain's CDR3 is CASSWSSGGPYNEQFF. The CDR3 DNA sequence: TGTGCCAGCAGTTGGAGTAGCGGGGGGCCCTACAATGAGCAGTTCTTC.

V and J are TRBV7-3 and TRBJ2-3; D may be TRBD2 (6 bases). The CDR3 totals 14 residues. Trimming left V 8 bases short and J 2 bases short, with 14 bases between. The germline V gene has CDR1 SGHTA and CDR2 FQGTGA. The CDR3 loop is CASARAGSTDTQYF. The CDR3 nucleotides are TGTGCCAGCGCGAGGGCGGGATCCACAGATACGCAGTATTTT.

The CDR3 spells CASWDWQETQYF. CDR3 bases: TGTGCCAGCTGGGACTGGCAAGAGACCCAGTACTTC. The V call is TRBV27, the J call TRBJ2-5; possibly TRBD2 for D (6 bases). CDR3 length equals 12 residues. The V gene lost 8 bases and the J gene lost 2 bases, with 9 bases spanning the gap. Germline-derived CDR1 and CDR2 are MNHEY and SMNVEV (reference sequence).

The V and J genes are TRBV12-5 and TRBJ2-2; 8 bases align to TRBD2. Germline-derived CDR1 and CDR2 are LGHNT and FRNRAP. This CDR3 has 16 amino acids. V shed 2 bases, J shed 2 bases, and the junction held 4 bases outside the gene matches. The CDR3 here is CASGLRLAGNTGELFF. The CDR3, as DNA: TGTGCTAGTGGTTTGCGTCTAGCGGGTAACACCGGGGAGCTGTTTTTT.

The CDR3 region has the DNA TGCAGCGTTGAAGGAGGCAGGGTGAATGATCCGTACTATGGCTACACCTTC. Translation gives CSVEGGRVNDPYYGYTF. The chain is built from TRBV29-1 and TRBJ1-2; a possible D gene is TRBD1 (5 bases). The CDR3 contains 17 residues. From germline, CDR1 is SQVTM and CDR2 ANQGSEA. V lost 1 base and J 3 bases, leaving 21 bases between the germline ends.

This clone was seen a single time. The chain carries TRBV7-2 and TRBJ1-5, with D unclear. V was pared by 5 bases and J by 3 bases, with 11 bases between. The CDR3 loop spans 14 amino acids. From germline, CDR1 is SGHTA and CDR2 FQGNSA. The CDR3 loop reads CASSATQTNQPQHF. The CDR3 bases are TGTGCCAGCAGCGCCACACAGACCAATCAGCCCCAGCATTTT.

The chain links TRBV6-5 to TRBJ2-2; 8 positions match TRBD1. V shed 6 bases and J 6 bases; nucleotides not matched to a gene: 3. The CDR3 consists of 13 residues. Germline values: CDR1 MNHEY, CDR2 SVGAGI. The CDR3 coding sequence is TGTGCCAGCAGAGGACAGGGTCCCGGGGAGCTGTTTTTT. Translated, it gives CASRGQGPGELFF.

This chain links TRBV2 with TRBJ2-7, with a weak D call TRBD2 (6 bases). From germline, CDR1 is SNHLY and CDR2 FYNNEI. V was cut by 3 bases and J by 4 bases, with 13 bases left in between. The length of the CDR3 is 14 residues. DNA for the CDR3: TGTGCCAGCAGTGACGGGGGTGGCCTTTACGAGCAGTACTTC. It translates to CASSDGGGLYEQYF.

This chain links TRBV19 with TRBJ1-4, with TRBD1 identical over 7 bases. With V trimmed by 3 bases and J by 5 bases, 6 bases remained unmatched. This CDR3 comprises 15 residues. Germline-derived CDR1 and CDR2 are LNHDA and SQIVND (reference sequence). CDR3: CASSMRDSYNEKLFF. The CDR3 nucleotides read TGTGCCAGTAGTATGCGGGACAGCTACAATGAAAAACTGTTTTTT.

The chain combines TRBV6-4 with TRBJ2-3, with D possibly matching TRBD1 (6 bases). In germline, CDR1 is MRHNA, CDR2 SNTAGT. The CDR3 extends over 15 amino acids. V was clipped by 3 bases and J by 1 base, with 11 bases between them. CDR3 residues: CASSEKGGGTDTQYF. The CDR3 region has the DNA TGTGCCAGCAGTGAGAAAGGGGGAGGCACAGATACGCAGTATTTT.

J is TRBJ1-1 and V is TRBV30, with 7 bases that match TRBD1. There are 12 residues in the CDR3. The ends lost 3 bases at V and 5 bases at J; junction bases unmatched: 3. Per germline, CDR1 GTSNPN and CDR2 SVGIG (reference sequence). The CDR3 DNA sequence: TGTGCCTGGAGGGAACAGGGGACTGAAGCTTTCTTT. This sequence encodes CAWREQGTEAFF.

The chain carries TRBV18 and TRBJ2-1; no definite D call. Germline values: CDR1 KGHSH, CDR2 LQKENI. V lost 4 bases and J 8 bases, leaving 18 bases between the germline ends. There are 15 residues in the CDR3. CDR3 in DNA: TGTGCCAGCTCACTAACCAACCGCCAAGCCCATGAGCAGTTCTTC. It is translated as CASSLTNRQAHEQFF.

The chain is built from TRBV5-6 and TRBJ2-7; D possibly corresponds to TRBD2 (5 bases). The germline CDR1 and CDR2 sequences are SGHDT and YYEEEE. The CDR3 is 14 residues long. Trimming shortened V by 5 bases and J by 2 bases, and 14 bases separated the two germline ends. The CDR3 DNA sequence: TGTGCCAGCAGTCCACCGGGGAAACCCTACGAGCAGTACTTC. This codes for CASSPPGKPYEQYF.

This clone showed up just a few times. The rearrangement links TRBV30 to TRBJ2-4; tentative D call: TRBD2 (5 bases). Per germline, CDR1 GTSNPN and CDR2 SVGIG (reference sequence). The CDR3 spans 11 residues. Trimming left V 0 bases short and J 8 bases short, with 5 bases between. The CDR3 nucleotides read TGTGCCTGGAGTGTAGCGGACATTCAGTACTTC. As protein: CAWSVADIQYF.